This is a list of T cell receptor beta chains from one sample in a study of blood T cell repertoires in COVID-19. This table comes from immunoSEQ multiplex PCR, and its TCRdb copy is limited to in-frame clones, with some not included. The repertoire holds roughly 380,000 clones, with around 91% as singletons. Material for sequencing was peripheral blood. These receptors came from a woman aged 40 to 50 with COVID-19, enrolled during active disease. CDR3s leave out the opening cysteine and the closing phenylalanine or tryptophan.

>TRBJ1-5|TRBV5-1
ASSLAGFQPQH
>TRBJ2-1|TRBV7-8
ASSFGPSVSLDEQF
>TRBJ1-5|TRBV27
ASSLSAGRYSNQPQH
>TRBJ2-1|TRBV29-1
SVLRDRGYNEQF
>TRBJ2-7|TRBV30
AWGLGDRGTYYEQY
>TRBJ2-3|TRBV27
ASRLGPDRVTDTQY
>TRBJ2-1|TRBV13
ASSPAGGSMGDEQF
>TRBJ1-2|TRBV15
ATSRDREAYGYT
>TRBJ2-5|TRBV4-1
ASSLGRDSGTQY
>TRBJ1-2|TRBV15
ATSRGPLGGQANYGYT
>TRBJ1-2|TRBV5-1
ASSLAGERGYT
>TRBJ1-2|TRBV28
ASSSRGYYGYT
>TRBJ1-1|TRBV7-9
ASSFSPDRVGTEAF
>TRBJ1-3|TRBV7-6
ASSFQDGVNTIY
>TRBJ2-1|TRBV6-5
ACGTVYNEQF
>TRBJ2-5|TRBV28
ASGLGGPETQY
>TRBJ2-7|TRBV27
ASSRLAGGPDEQY
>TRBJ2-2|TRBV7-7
ASSPLLRTGLNTGELF
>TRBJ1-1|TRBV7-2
ASSLSGNTEAF
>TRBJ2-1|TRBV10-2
ASRTGTSGITYNEQF